This T cell receptor beta chain was found in a study of OX40 agonist ivuxolimab in advanced cancers. Libraries were prepared by immunoSEQ multiplex PCR; TCRdb keeps only in-frame clonotypes and omits some of them. The data contain about 68,000 clones, 84% of them singletons. Looked up from germline, CDR1 is SGHDT and CDR2 is YYEEEE. With 1 base removed from V and 0 bases from J, the gap between germline ends came to 7 bases. The CDR3 consists of 14 residues. This clone has only a few counts. The specimen was CD4+ or CD8+ T cells sorted from blood, collected in a trial of the OX40 agonist ivuxolimab. The source is an adult with an advanced solid tumor such as melanoma, head and neck, liver or kidney cancer. The gene calls are TRBV5-6 and TRBJ1-1, with unresolved D. The CDR3 sequence: CASSLLGLNTEAFF. CDR3 sequence (DNA): TGTGCCAGCAGCTTGTTGGGATTGAACACTGAAGCTTTCTTT.